Following are 21 T cell receptor beta chains from one sample sequenced in a study of graft-versus-host responses after intestinal transplantation. These receptors' targets are unknown. Generated by immunoSEQ multiplex PCR, the TCRdb table keeps only in-frame clones and is missing some. The profile shows over 85,000 clones, about 94% of them singletons. Sample: unstimulated CD4+ T cells sorted from spleen or lymph node cells, taken before transplant. The source is a human donor who was the organ donor for an intestinal transplant.

The rearrangement uses TRBV5-1 and TRBJ2-1, with TRBD2 as a possible D gene (6 bases). The CDR3 length is 14 residues. Germline values: CDR1 SGHRS, CDR2 YFSETQ. The V end was cut by 6 bases, the J end by 6 bases, with 16 bases between. The CDR3 loop reads CASNGGPASNEQFF. Written as DNA, the CDR3 is TGCGCCAGCAACGGGGGACCCGCAAGCAATGAGCAGTTCTTC.

The chain is built from TRBV7-2 and TRBJ2-3; D not certain. The V gene's germline CDR1 is SGHTA and CDR2 FQGNSA. V lost 5 bases and J 6 bases, leaving 15 bases between the germline ends. The CDR3 covers 14 residues. CDR3 region: CASSALLSSDTQYF. DNA of the CDR3: TGTGCCAGCAGCGCCCTCCTTTCATCGGATACGCAGTATTTT.

The chain recombines TRBV9 with TRBJ2-2; TRBD2 might be the D (7 bases). This CDR3 contains 15 residues. Germline CDR1 reads SGDLS; CDR2 reads YYNGEE. V dropped 4 bases and J dropped 4 bases, with 14 bases sitting between them. CDR3 amino acids: CASSPRGGPTGELFF. The DNA for the CDR3 is TGTGCCAGCAGCCCGAGGGGGGGGCCCACCGGGGAGCTGTTTTTT.

This chain uses TRBV18 with TRBJ2-6; 9 positions agree with TRBD1. CDR1 is KGHSH and CDR2 is LQKENI in the germline V gene. The CDR3 runs 18 residues. Losses at the gene ends were 5 bases for V and 0 bases for J; bases not matched to a gene: 8. DNA of the CDR3: TGTGCCAGCTCAGTACTGGGACAGGGAGGCTCTGGGGCCAACGTCCTGACTTTC. It encodes CASSVLGQGGSGANVLTF.

The rearrangement uses TRBV19 and TRBJ1-5; D not certain. From germline, CDR1 is LNHDA and CDR2 SQIVND (reference sequence). This CDR3 has 12 amino acids. The V end was cut by 3 bases, the J end by 3 bases, with 3 bases between. CDR3 residues: CASSISNQPQHF. As DNA, the CDR3 is TGTGCCAGTAGTATTTCCAATCAGCCCCAGCATTTT.

A single count supports this clone. The chain links TRBV6-5 to TRBJ1-2; D gene uncertain. This CDR3 has 11 residues. CDR1 is MNHEY, CDR2 SVGAGI, per germline. The V and J ends lost 4 bases and 7 bases respectively, with 7 bases between them. For the CDR3, the DNA is TGTGCCAGCAGTTCAGTCACTGGCTACACCTTC. This encodes CASSSVTGYTF.

This clone was counted a single time. V usage is TRBV6-5 and J usage is TRBJ1-3, with D perhaps matching TRBD1 (5 bases). The V gene lost 2 bases and the J gene lost 1 base, with 9 bases spanning the gap. Per germline, CDR1 MNHEY and CDR2 SVGAGI. The CDR3 extends over 15 amino acids. The CDR3 DNA is TGTGCCAGCAGTTACGGCGCAGGGTCTGGAAACACCATATATTTT. It yields the protein CASSYGAGSGNTIYF.

The chain joins TRBV19 to TRBJ1-4, with D perhaps TRBD1 (6 bases). V was clipped by 5 bases and J by 0 bases, with 10 bases between them. The CDR3 loop spans 15 amino acids. Per the germline V gene, CDR1 is LNHDA and CDR2 is SQIVND (reference sequence). CDR3 sequence reads: CASSGQLATNEKLFF. The CDR3 bases are TGTGCCAGTAGTGGACAGCTTGCAACTAATGAAAAACTGTTTTTT.

The chain couples TRBV19 to TRBJ1-1, with D uncertain. Per the germline V gene, CDR1 is LNHDA and CDR2 is SQIVND (reference sequence). V was pared by 9 bases and J by 0 bases, with 17 bases between. This CDR3 spans 15 amino acids. The CDR3 region is CASHPILTVNTEAFF. The CDR3 DNA reads as TGTGCCAGCCACCCCATTTTGACGGTGAACACTGAAGCTTTCTTT.

The J gene is TRBJ2-3, the V gene TRBV10-1; D unclear. The germline V gene has CDR1 WNHNN and CDR2 SYGVQD (reference sequence). Between the trimmed V and J ends, which lost 2 bases and 1 base, there was a span of 13 bases. The CDR3 is 16 residues long. The CDR3 sequence: CASSEIATDRTDTQYF. For the CDR3, the DNA is TGCGCCAGCAGTGAGATAGCCACTGACCGCACAGATACGCAGTATTTT.

On this clone itself: Other DNA sequences of this sample code for an identical CDR3. This chain links TRBV28 with TRBJ2-3; D perhaps matches TRBD2 (5 bases). Germline lookup yields CDR1 MDHEN and CDR2 SYDVKM. This CDR3 is built from 15 residues. The germline V and J ends were trimmed by 6 bases and 1 base, with 14 bases remaining between them. The CDR3 is CASSFTHGGTDTQYF. Here the CDR3 DNA reads TGTGCCAGCAGCTTCACTCACGGGGGCACAGATACGCAGTATTTT.

A few counts support this clone. The rearrangement links TRBV30 to TRBJ2-4, with D perhaps matching TRBD1 or TRBD2 (5 bases each). The CDR3 totals 14 residues. Between the trimmed V and J ends, which lost 3 bases and 0 bases, there was a span of 9 bases. CDR1 is GTSNPN and CDR2 is SVGIG in the germline V gene (reference sequence). CDR3 region: CAWSVGTAKNIQYF. Here the CDR3 DNA reads TGTGCCTGGAGCGTTGGGACAGCCAAAAACATTCAGTACTTC. The whole variable domain, remainder taken from reference TRBV30 and TRBJ2-4, is SQTIHQWPATLVQPVGSPLSLECTVEGTSNPNLYWYRQAAGRGLQLLFYSVGIGQISSEVPQNLSASRPQDRQFILSSKKLLLSDSGFYLCAWSVGTAKNIQYFGAGTRLSVL.

V usage is TRBV10-3 and J usage is TRBJ2-3; D might be TRBD2 (6 bases). Trimming took 3 bases from V and 1 from J, leaving 8 bases between them. Germline CDR1 ENHRY, CDR2 SYGVKD. CDR3 length equals 14 residues. CDR3 in amino acids: CAISDASGTDTQYF. In nucleotides, the CDR3 is TGTGCCATCAGTGATGCTAGCGGCACAGATACGCAGTATTTT.

This chain connects TRBV5-1 to TRBJ2-5, with TRBD1 matching 7 bases. There are 15 residues in the CDR3. V lost 3 bases to trimming and J lost 2 bases; unmatched junction nucleotides: 7. Germline CDR1 and CDR2: SGHRS and YFSETQ. This CDR3 is CASSWKKGAQETQYF. As DNA, the CDR3 is TGCGCCAGCAGCTGGAAGAAGGGGGCACAAGAGACCCAGTACTTC.

The genes are TRBV30 and TRBJ2-1, with D perhaps assigned TRBD1 or TRBD2 (6 bases each). Trimming removed 5 bases at V and 2 bases at J, with 10 bases between. This CDR3 contains 13 residues. Germline values: CDR1 GTSNPN, CDR2 SVGIG (reference sequence). The CDR3 reads CAWLGGPYNEQFF. In DNA form, the CDR3 reads TGTGCCTGGCTTGGGGGGCCCTACAATGAGCAGTTCTTC.

This chain joins TRBV18 and TRBJ2-3; 10 positions match TRBD1. The ends lost 6 bases at V and 1 base at J; junction bases unmatched: 4. This CDR3 is 15 amino acids long. CDR1 and CDR2 (germline): KGHSH, LQKENI. The DNA for the CDR3 is TGTGCCAGCTCGCTCGGACAGGGGGGCACAGATACGCAGTATTTT. It encodes CASSLGQGGTDTQYF.

The genes are TRBV19 and TRBJ2-2; possible D gene TRBD2, 6 bases. This CDR3 has 16 amino acids. V was shortened by 4 bases and J by 4 bases, with 16 bases between the two germline ends. From germline, CDR1 is LNHDA and CDR2 SQIVND (reference sequence). CDR3 amino acids: CASSNRGTSGTGELFF. The CDR3 nucleotides read TGTGCCAGTAGTAATCGGGGGACCTCGGGCACCGGGGAGCTGTTTTTT.

The rearrangement uses TRBV6-5 and TRBJ1-4, with 10 bases lining up with TRBD1. The CDR3 length is 13 residues. Germline-derived CDR1 and CDR2 are MNHEY and SVGAGI. V lost 8 bases to trimming and J lost 13 bases; unmatched junction nucleotides: 10. In DNA, the CDR3 is TGTGCCAGCTCGAGGGACAGGGGACAGGGACTGTTTTTT. Its translation is CASSRDRGQGLFF.

The J gene is TRBJ2-1, the V gene TRBV27, with D possibly TRBD1 on 5 matching bases. With 2 bases removed from V and 6 bases from J, the gap between germline ends came to 14 bases. Per germline, CDR1 MNHEY and CDR2 SMNVEV (reference sequence). The CDR3 loop spans 15 amino acids. CDR3 nucleotide sequence: TGTGCCAGCAGTTTAGCGGCCAGGGCTTCCAATGAGCAGTTCTTC. Amino acid sequence: CASSLAARASNEQFF.

This clone was seen a single time. The CDR3 spells CASSPPHRGLGGDEQFF. The CDR3 region has the DNA TGTGCCAGCTCACCACCGCACAGGGGACTGGGTGGGGATGAGCAGTTCTTC. This sequence joins TRBV18 and TRBJ2-1; tentative D call: TRBD1 (7 bases). This CDR3 has 17 residues. The ends were cut back, 0 bases at V and 8 bases at J, with 20 bases in the middle. The germline CDR1 and CDR2 sequences are KGHSH and LQKENI.

This rearrangement joins TRBV4-3 to TRBJ2-3; 7 nucleotides align to TRBD2. The CDR3 length is 16 residues. From germline, CDR1 is LGHNA and CDR2 YSLEER. V lost 0 bases, J lost 0 bases, and 3 bases stayed unmatched. The CDR3 DNA reads as TGCGCCAGCAGCCAAGATCCTAGCGGCAGCACAGATACGCAGTATTTT. This gives the protein CASSQDPSGSTDTQYF.